Listed below are T cell receptor beta chains from one sample, sequenced in a study of blood T cell repertoires in COVID-19. Assay: immunoSEQ multiplex PCR; the TCRdb copy retains only in-frame clones and omits some. The sample yields 70,000 to 90,000 clones, around 80% seen once. The sample comprised peripheral blood. The receptor source for this set is a woman older than 75 with acute or convalescent COVID-19. Both conserved end residues are part of each CDR3. Fields, in order: D gene, V gene, clone size, J gene, CDR3 protein, CDR3 DNA. D genes are given only for firm matches. The size entry is marked missing in some rows and otherwise reads once, few, many or a size class.

NA	TRBV6-5	NA	TRBJ1-5	CASSYSAGSGPQHF	TGTGCCAGCAGTTACTCAGCGGGGTCGGGGCCCCAGCATTTT
NA	TRBV2	NA	TRBJ2-7	CASTDSMREQYF	TGTGCCAGCACCGATAGCATGCGCGAGCAGTACTTC
NA	TRBV9	NA	TRBJ1-1	CASGVGPENTEAFF	TGTGCCAGCGGAGTGGGGCCCGAGAACACTGAAGCTTTCTTT
TRBD2	TRBV3-1/TRBV3-2	NA	TRBJ2-4	CASSQGLAGGIAKNIQYF	TGTGCCAGCAGCCAGGGACTAGCGGGAGGGATAGCCAAAAACATTCAGTACTTC
TRBD1	TRBV12-5	few	TRBJ1-1	CASGLGQGSNTEAFF	TGTGCTAGTGGTTTGGGACAGGGATCGAACACTGAAGCTTTCTTT
TRBD1	TRBV5-1	NA	TRBJ2-4	CASSLAGDRVNIQYF	TGCGCCAGCAGCTTGGCCGGGGACAGGGTAAACATTCAGTACTTC
TRBD1	TRBV18	NA	TRBJ2-7	CASSPEAGGYEQYF	TGTGCCAGCTCACCAGAGGCAGGGGGCTACGAGCAGTACTTC
TRBD1	TRBV11-1	NA	TRBJ2-1	CASSLDQGANEQFF	TGTGCCAGCAGCTTAGATCAGGGGGCTAATGAGCAGTTCTTC
TRBD1	TRBV9	NA	TRBJ1-2	CASSPATGIYGYTF	TGTGCCAGCAGTCCAGCGACAGGGATCTATGGCTACACCTTC
NA	TRBV5-5	NA	TRBJ1-4	CASSLMWSGNEKLFF	TGTGCCAGCAGCCTTATGTGGAGTGGTAATGAAAAACTGTTTTTT
TRBD2	TRBV18	NA	TRBJ2-5	CASSLTSGVPQETQYF	TGTGCCAGCTCACTGACTAGCGGGGTCCCCCAAGAGACCCAGTACTTC
TRBD2	TRBV10-2	NA	TRBJ2-1	CASSEGVAGPYNEQFF	TGCGCCAGCAGTGAGGGAGTAGCGGGACCTTACAATGAGCAGTTCTTC
TRBD1	TRBV7-6	once	TRBJ1-5	CASSSGGQGLNQPQHF	TGTGCCAGCAGCTCGGGCGGACAGGGTCTCAATCAGCCCCAGCATTTT
TRBD1	TRBV3-1/TRBV3-2	once	TRBJ1-1	CASSPTPGQAEAFF	TGTGCCAGCAGCCCAACGCCAGGACAGGCAGAAGCTTTCTTT
NA	TRBV20-1	NA	TRBJ2-3	CSASEGGIDTQYF	TGCAGTGCTAGTGAGGGGGGAATAGATACGCAGTATTTT
NA	TRBV28	NA	TRBJ2-1	CASTRGGGYNEQFF	TGTGCCAGCACGCGAGGGGGGGGATACAATGAGCAGTTCTTC
NA	TRBV6-5	once	TRBJ2-1	CASRSVGGPYNEQFF	TGTGCCAGCAGGTCGGTCGGAGGGCCGTACAATGAGCAGTTCTTC
TRBD2	TRBV2	NA	TRBJ2-5	CASGRTSEQETQYF	TGTGCCAGCGGTAGGACTAGCGAGCAAGAGACCCAGTACTTC
NA	TRBV6-1	NA	TRBJ1-5	CASSEGHRRNQPQHF	TGTGCCAGCAGTGAGGGACATCGGCGCAATCAGCCCCAGCATTTT
NA	TRBV2	NA	TRBJ2-7	CASTLGSIEYEQYF	TGTGCCAGCACCCTCGGGAGTATCGAATACGAGCAGTACTTC
TRBD2	TRBV27	NA	TRBJ2-1	CASLAGGYYNEQFF	TGTGCCAGTTTAGCGGGAGGCTACTACAATGAGCAGTTCTTC
TRBD2	TRBV14	NA	TRBJ2-5	CASSQWEGETQYF	TGTGCCAGCAGCCAATGGGAGGGGGAGACCCAGTACTTC
TRBD1	TRBV2	once	TRBJ1-1	CASTPDRVGTEAFF	TGTGCCAGCACTCCGGACAGGGTTGGCACTGAAGCTTTCTTT
TRBD2	TRBV7-8	once	TRBJ2-1	CASRSGTSGSPEQFF	TGTGCCAGCAGGTCCGGGACTAGCGGGAGTCCTGAGCAGTTCTTC
NA	TRBV12-3/TRBV12-4	NA	TRBJ2-1	CASSSRGNEQFF	TGTGCCAGCAGTTCTAGGGGGAATGAGCAGTTCTTC
NA	TRBV6-1	once	TRBJ2-1	CASSFRANEQFF	TGTGCCAGCAGTTTCCGAGCCAATGAGCAGTTCTTC
TRBD2	TRBV5-1	NA	TRBJ2-2	CASSLSGGHTGELFF	TGCGCCAGCAGTTTGAGCGGGGGGCACACCGGGGAGCTGTTTTTT
NA	TRBV6-5	NA	TRBJ1-5	CASRGRGPNQPQHF	TGTGCCAGCAGGGGGCGAGGCCCGAATCAGCCCCAGCATTTT
NA	TRBV6-5	NA	TRBJ2-5	CASSSPPETQYF	TGTGCCAGCAGTTCCCCCCCGGAGACCCAGTACTTC
TRBD1	TRBV7-9	NA	TRBJ2-1	CASSLRTGGVNEQFF	TGTGCCAGCAGCCTTAGGACAGGGGGCGTCAATGAGCAGTTCTTC
NA	TRBV5-1	NA	TRBJ1-3	CASSEGQSSGNTIYF	TGCGCCAGCAGCGAAGGACAGAGCTCTGGAAACACCATATATTTT
TRBD2	TRBV28	NA	TRBJ2-3	CASSSSLLSGRGTDTQYF	TGTGCCAGCAGTTCTTCTCTCCTTAGCGGGAGAGGCACAGATACGCAGTATTTT
TRBD1	TRBV28	NA	TRBJ1-4	CASSVRDSREKLFF	TGTGCCAGCAGCGTCCGGGACAGTAGAGAAAAACTGTTTTTT
TRBD2	TRBV25-1	NA	TRBJ2-2	CASSLAGLNTGELFF	TGTGCCAGCAGTTTAGCGGGCTTGAACACCGGGGAGCTGTTTTTT
TRBD2	TRBV5-1	once	TRBJ2-7	CASRPSFGGRATEQYF	TGCGCCAGCAGACCTTCGTTTGGAGGGAGGGCCACCGAGCAGTACTTC
NA	TRBV2	NA	TRBJ2-3	CASRAGLSTDTQYF	TGTGCCAGCAGGGCGGGACTTAGCACAGATACGCAGTATTTT
TRBD1	TRBV6-1	few	TRBJ1-5	CASSAGTGLGNQPQHF	TGTGCCAGCAGTGCCGGGACAGGGTTGGGCAATCAGCCCCAGCATTTT
TRBD1	TRBV4-2	NA	TRBJ1-4	CASSPTGTVSNEKLFF	TGTGCCAGCAGCCCGACCGGGACAGTCTCTAATGAAAAACTGTTTTTT
TRBD2	TRBV9	NA	TRBJ2-1	CASSVGDSGPWDEQFF	TGTGCCAGCAGCGTAGGAGATAGCGGGCCCTGGGATGAGCAGTTCTTC
NA	TRBV27	NA	TRBJ1-2	CATGRQGNYGYTF	TGTGCCACCGGGCGGCAGGGCAACTATGGCTACACCTTC
NA	TRBV19	NA	TRBJ2-4	CASSIQSSGGKNIQYF	TGTGCCAGTAGTATACAGTCCAGCGGCGGGAAAAACATTCAGTACTTC
TRBD1	TRBV6-5	NA	TRBJ1-1	CASSSGQGGTEAFF	TGTGCCAGCAGCTCGGGACAGGGGGGCACTGAAGCTTTCTTT
NA	TRBV4-2	many	TRBJ1-3	CASSQDMGNTIYF	TGTGCCAGCAGCCAAGATATGGGAAACACCATATATTTT
TRBD1	TRBV19	NA	TRBJ1-1	CASRGTGINTEAFF	TGTGCCAGCAGAGGGACAGGGATTAACACTGAAGCTTTCTTT
TRBD2	TRBV27	NA	TRBJ2-5	CASSLKGTSGVLAQYF	TGTGCCAGCAGTTTAAAAGGGACTAGCGGAGTTTTGGCCCAGTACTTC
NA	TRBV19	NA	TRBJ1-4	CASGSGGAVNEKLFF	TGTGCCAGCGGGTCCGGGGGGGCAGTGAATGAAAAACTGTTTTTT
TRBD1	TRBV5-1	once	TRBJ1-1	CASSSVAQGVEAFF	TGCGCCAGCAGCTCGGTAGCCCAGGGGGTGGAAGCTTTCTTT